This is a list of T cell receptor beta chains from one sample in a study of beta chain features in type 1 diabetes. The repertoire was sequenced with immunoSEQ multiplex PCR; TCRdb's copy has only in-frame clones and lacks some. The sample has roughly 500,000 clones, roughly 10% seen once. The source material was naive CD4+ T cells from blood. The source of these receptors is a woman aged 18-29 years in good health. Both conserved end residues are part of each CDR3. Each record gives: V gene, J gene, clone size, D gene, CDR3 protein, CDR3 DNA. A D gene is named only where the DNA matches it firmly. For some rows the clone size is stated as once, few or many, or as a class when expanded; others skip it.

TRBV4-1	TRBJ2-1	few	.	CASSQDRGRLRVF	TGCGCCAGCAGCCAAGATCGGGGCCGGTTACGTGTCTTC
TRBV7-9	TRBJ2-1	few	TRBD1	CASSSQGTPYNEQFF	TGTGCCAGCAGCTCACAGGGGACCCCCTACAATGAGCAGTTCTTC
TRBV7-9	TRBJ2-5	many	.	CASSPQETQYF	TGTGCCAGCAGCCCCCAAGAGACCCAGTACTTC
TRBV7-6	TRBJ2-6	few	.	CASRRGDGANVLTF	TGTGCCAGCAGGAGGGGGGATGGGGCCAACGTCCTGACTTTC
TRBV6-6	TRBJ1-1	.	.	CASSYSIGTEAFF	TGTGCCAGCAGTTACTCGATCGGTACTGAAGCTTTCTTT
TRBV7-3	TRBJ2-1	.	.	CASSLTSGRNNEQFF	TGTGCCAGCAGCCTAACATCGGGGCGGAACAATGAGCAGTTCTTC
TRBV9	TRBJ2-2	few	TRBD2	CASSVAIAGANTGELFF	TGTGCCAGCAGCGTAGCTATTGCGGGAGCCAACACCGGGGAGCTGTTTTTT
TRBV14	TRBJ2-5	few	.	CASSQSSETQYF	TGTGCCAGCAGCCAGTCATCGGAGACCCAGTACTTC
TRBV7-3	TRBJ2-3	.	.	CASSPPSDTQYF	TGTGCCAGCAGCCCCCCTTCAGATACGCAGTATTTT
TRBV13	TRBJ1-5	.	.	CASSLAQHQPQHF	TGTGCCAGCAGCTTAGCGCAGCATCAGCCCCAGCATTTT
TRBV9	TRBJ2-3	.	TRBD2	CASSVGTSGNTDTQYF	TGTGCCAGCAGCGTAGGCACTAGCGGGAACACAGATACGCAGTATTTT
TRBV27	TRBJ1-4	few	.	CASSFRTGEKLFF	TGTGCCAGCAGTTTCCGAACTGGTGAAAAACTGTTTTTT
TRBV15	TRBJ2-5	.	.	CATRQPPGWTQYF	TGTGCCACCAGGCAACCGCCTGGGTGGACCCAGTACTTC
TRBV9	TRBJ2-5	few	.	CASSTLGGETQYF	TGTGCCAGCAGCACCCTCGGGGGAGAGACCCAGTACTTC
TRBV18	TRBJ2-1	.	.	CASSPSLREQFF	TGTGCCAGCTCACCGTCGCTCAGGGAGCAGTTCTTC
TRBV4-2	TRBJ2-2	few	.	CASSQVSVNTGELFF	TGTGCCAGCAGCCAAGTCAGCGTCAACACCGGGGAGCTGTTTTTT
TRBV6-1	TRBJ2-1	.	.	CATISGSYNEQFF	TGTGCCACCATTTCGGGGTCCTACAATGAGCAGTTCTTC
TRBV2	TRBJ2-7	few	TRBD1	CASSEGRTGSHEQYF	TGTGCCAGCAGTGAGGGAAGGACAGGGTCCCACGAGCAGTACTTC
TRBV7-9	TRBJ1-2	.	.	CASSLGPEQRGGNGYTF	TGTGCCAGCAGCCTTGGACCCGAACAGCGGGGCGGGAATGGCTACACCTTC
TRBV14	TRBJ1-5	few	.	CASSPWGGEPQHF	TGTGCCAGCAGCCCTTGGGGTGGAGAACCCCAGCATTTT
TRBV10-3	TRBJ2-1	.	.	CASRGTSYNEQFF	TGTGCCTCTCGGGGGACTTCCTACAATGAGCAGTTCTTC
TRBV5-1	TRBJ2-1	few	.	CASSLEHSYNEQFF	TGCGCCAGCAGCTTGGAACACTCCTACAATGAGCAGTTCTTC
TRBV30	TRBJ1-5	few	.	CAWSFFQPQHF	TGTGCCTGGTCGTTTTTTCAGCCCCAGCATTTT
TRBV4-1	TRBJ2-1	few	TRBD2	CASSPRLAGGPKYNEQFF	TGCGCCAGCAGCCCGAGGCTAGCGGGAGGGCCTAAGTACAATGAGCAGTTCTTC
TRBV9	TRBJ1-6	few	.	CASSPSVGPRSPLHF	TGTGCCAGCAGCCCTTCGGTAGGGCCTAGGTCACCCCTCCACTTT
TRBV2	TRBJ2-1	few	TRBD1	CASSQWRTGDNEQFF	TGTGCCAGCAGTCAGTGGCGGACAGGGGACAATGAGCAGTTCTTC
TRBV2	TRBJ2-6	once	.	CASKLGGGANVLTF	TGTGCCAGCAAGCTCGGCGGTGGGGCCAACGTCCTGACTTTC
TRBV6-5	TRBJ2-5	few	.	CASSYPGPIRTQYF	TGTGCCAGCAGTTACCCGGGACCGATAAGGACCCAGTACTTC
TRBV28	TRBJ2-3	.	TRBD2	CAINPRGLPLDTQYF	TGTGCCATCAACCCGCGGGGACTACCTTTGGATACGCAGTATTTT
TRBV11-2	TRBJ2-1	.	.	CASGGLADNEQFF	TGTGCCAGTGGGGGGCTAGCCGACAATGAGCAGTTCTTC
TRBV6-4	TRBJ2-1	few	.	CASSPGHLSGNEQFF	TGTGCCAGCAGTCCGGGGCACTTGTCCGGGAATGAGCAGTTCTTC
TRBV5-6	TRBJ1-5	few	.	CASSLGPYQPQHF	TGTGCCAGCAGCTTGGGGCCATATCAGCCCCAGCATTTT
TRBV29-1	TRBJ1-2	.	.	CSVVGQGDGYTF	TGCAGCGTTGTCGGGCAGGGTGATGGCTACACCTTC